What follows is one T cell receptor (beta chain) and its context. The data belong to a study of blood T cell repertoires in COVID-19. Study summary: The analysed material was cDNA or gDNA that came from T cells, B-cell-depleted T cells, or PBMCs.

The method was immunoSEQ multiplex PCR; TCRdb's version includes in-frame clones alone and lacks a portion of them. The table lists approximately 170,000 clones, 80% to 90% of them singletons. This CDR3 spans 15 amino acids. CDR1 and CDR2 from the germline V gene are LGHDT and YNNKEL (reference sequence). V lost 2 bases and J lost 7; bases outside the gene matches: 7. This clonotype was obtained from a man in his forties or fifties with active or convalescent COVID-19. The chain employs TRBV3-1 (or the pseudogene TRBV3-2) and TRBJ2-7, with TRBD1 identical over 11 bases. The sample comprised peripheral blood. CDR3 coding DNA: TGTGCCAGCAGCCAACCTCGGACAGGGGGCGTAGAGCAGTACTTC. Amino acids: CASSQPRTGGVEQYF.